What follows are 13 T cell receptor beta chains derived from one specimen sequenced in a study of glioma-infiltrating T cells. TCR alpha and beta CDR3 regions were amplified from RNA using iRepertoire nested multiplex PCR. Via MiXCR, TCRdb re-called the multiplex PCR reads, giving one row per CDR3 protein. The sample lists approximately 140,000 distinct CDR3 sequences; more than 20% were seen once. The sequencing input was glioma tissue, nonneoplastic brain tissue, or PBMCs (not recorded which). These TCRs come from a human donor with low-grade glioma or glioblastoma, undergoing nonglioma brain surgery, or in good health (not recorded which).

This clonotype showed up many times. The chain uses TRBV6-1 and TRBJ2-3, with a weak D call TRBD2 (5 bases). The ends were cut back, 5 bases at V and 6 bases at J, with 12 bases in the middle. The germline V gene encodes CDR1 MNHNS and CDR2 SASEGT. This CDR3 spans 13 amino acids. DNA for the CDR3: TGTGCCAGCAGTTTCAGGACTTGGGATACGCAGTATTTT. This codes for CASSFRTWDTQYF.

Ten or more counts support this clonotype. The chain uses TRBV27 and TRBJ2-7; tentative D call: TRBD2 (6 bases). The CDR3 has 13 residues. V lost 6 bases and J 5 bases, leaving 14 bases between the germline ends. Germline V lookup: CDR1 MNHEY, CDR2 SMNVEV (reference sequence). The CDR3 here is CASSKVEGNEQYV. The DNA for the CDR3 is TGTGCCAGCAGCAAAGTGGAGGGCAACGAGCAGTACGTC.

In its sample, this clonotype was seen a few times. V is TRBV24-1 and J is TRBJ2-6; D is unclear. V was pared by 4 bases and J by 0 bases, with 3 bases between. Germline-derived CDR1 and CDR2 are KGHDR and SFDVKD. This CDR3 has 14 amino acids. CDR3 amino acids: CATSEHSGANVLTF. CDR3 DNA: TGTGCCACCAGTGAACACTCTGGGGCCAACGTCCTGACTTTC.

This clonotype appeared a few times. The genes are TRBV12-3 or TRBV12-4 and TRBJ1-6; 9 bases fit TRBD1. The CDR3 is 15 residues long. V trimming: 4 bases; J trimming: 10 bases; junction bases outside the gene matches: 8. CDR3 DNA: TGTGCCAGCAGTTCCCGGGACAGGGTTGGGTCACCCCTCCACTTT. Encoded protein: CASSSRDRVGSPLHF.

Of note for this clonotype: Germline is not matched at one junction end, which may reflect a read error. V is TRBV6-5 and J is TRBJ1-4; D gene ambiguous. Germline V gene lookup returns CDR1 MNHEY and CDR2 SVGAGI. The CDR3 loop spans 16 amino acids. For the CDR3, the DNA is TGTGCCATCAGTGAGTCACTGGCAGGCCCTAATGAAAAACTGTTTTTT. This sequence encodes CAISESLAGPNEKLFF.

The J gene is TRBJ1-1, the V gene TRBV10-2; D might be TRBD1 (6 bases). CDR1 and CDR2 (germline): WSHSY, SAAADI. This CDR3 has 15 residues. With 3 bases removed from V and 10 bases from J, the gap between germline ends came to 21 bases. The CDR3 reads CASSEWGAGALGAFF. CDR3 DNA sequence: TGCGCCAGCAGTGAATGGGGGGCAGGAGCCCTTGGAGCTTTCTTT.

The rearrangement links TRBV5-5 to TRBJ2-3, with D maybe TRBD2 (7 bases). Deletions cut 1 base from V and 3 bases from J, with 12 bases between. Looked up from germline, CDR1 is SGHKS and CDR2 is YYEKEE (reference sequence). The CDR3 extends over 15 amino acids. CDR3 amino acids: CASSLSRGGTDTQYF. The CDR3 DNA is TGTGCCAGCAGCTTGTCGAGGGGGGGAACAGATACGCAGTATTTT.

This clonotype was recorded at least ten times. This sequence joins TRBV20-1 and TRBJ2-5, with 12 bases identical to TRBD2. The CDR3 has 14 amino acids. Germline values: CDR1 DFQATT, CDR2 SNEGSKA (reference sequence). Germline trimming cut 5 bases from V and 7 bases from J; bases unmatched to any gene: 8. The CDR3 sequence is CSARLAGVKGTQYF. In DNA, the CDR3 is TGCAGTGCTCGACTAGCGGGGGTGAAGGGGACCCAGTACTTC.

This clonotype was observed many times. J is TRBJ2-5 and V is TRBV6-1, with D perhaps TRBD2 (5 bases). There are 16 residues in the CDR3. The V gene lost 6 bases and the J gene lost 2 bases, with 19 bases spanning the gap. Germline V gives CDR1 MNHNS, CDR2 SASEGT. This CDR3 is CASRTLPTGVQETQYF. Written as DNA, the CDR3 is TGTGCCAGCAGAACCCTCCCCACCGGGGTACAAGAGACCCAGTACTTC.

This clonotype was observed at least ten times. The V gene is TRBV6-5, the J gene TRBJ2-1; 8 nucleotides line up with TRBD2. Germline assignment: CDR1 MNHEY and CDR2 SVGAGI. The V gene end was trimmed by 2 bases and the J gene end by 4 bases; junction bases not matched to a gene: 7. This CDR3 comprises 16 residues. The CDR3 coding sequence is TGTGCCAGCAGTTACGGGATATCGGGGGGGTACAATGAGCAGTTCTTC. It yields the protein CASSYGISGGYNEQFF.

In this sample, this clonotype turned up a few times. The chain recombines TRBV14 with TRBJ1-4, with D possibly being TRBD1 (6 bases). The germline gives CDR1 SGHDN, CDR2 FVKESK. V lost 3 bases and J 4 bases, leaving 12 bases between the germline ends. The CDR3 sequence is 15 residues long. For the CDR3, the DNA is TGTGCCAGCAGCCAGCAGGGGCTGAGTAATGAAAAACTGTTTTTT. Translation gives CASSQQGLSNEKLFF.

V is TRBV5-1 and J is TRBJ1-3; D uncertain. Germline CDR1 and CDR2: SGHRS and YFSETQ. The CDR3 loop spans 16 amino acids. Trimming pared 1 base from V and 0 bases from J, leaving 11 bases between. CDR3 residues: CASSLYEGGSGNTIYF. In DNA, the CDR3 is TGCGCCAGCAGCTTGTACGAAGGCGGCTCTGGAAACACCATATATTTT.

V is TRBV11-1 and J is TRBJ2-1; D tentatively reads TRBD1 or TRBD2 (6 bases each). V lost 2 bases and J lost 13, with 15 bases in between. The CDR3 totals 13 residues. Germline CDR1 is SGHAT and CDR2 is FQDESV (reference sequence). Here the CDR3 DNA reads TGTGCCAGCAGCTTACGGGGGCAAGAGACCCAGTTCTTC. This sequence encodes CASSLRGQETQFF.